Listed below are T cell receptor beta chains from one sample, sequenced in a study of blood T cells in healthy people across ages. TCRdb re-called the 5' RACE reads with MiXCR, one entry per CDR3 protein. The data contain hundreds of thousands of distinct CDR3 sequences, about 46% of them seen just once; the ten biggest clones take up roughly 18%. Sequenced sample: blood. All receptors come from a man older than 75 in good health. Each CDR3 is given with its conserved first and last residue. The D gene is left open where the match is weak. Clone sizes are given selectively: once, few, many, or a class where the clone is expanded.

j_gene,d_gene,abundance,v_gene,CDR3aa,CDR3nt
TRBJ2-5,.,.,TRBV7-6,CASSPRQSTQYF,TGTGCCAGCAGCCCCCGACAGTCCACCCAGTACTTC
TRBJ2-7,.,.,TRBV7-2,CASSSGTNNEQYF,TGTGCCAGCAGCTCAGGGACAAACAATGAGCAGTACTTC
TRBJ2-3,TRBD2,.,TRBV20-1,CSARAPAGNTDTQYF,TGCAGTGCTAGAGCACCAGCGGGAAACACAGATACGCAGTATTTT
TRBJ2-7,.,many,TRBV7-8,CASEITGRQYF,TGTGCCAGCGAGATAACAGGGCGGCAGTACTTC
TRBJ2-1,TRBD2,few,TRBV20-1,CSARWGRGSYNEQFF,TGCAGTGCTAGATGGGGGAGGGGCTCCTACAATGAGCAGTTCTTC
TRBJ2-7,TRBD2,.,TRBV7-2,CASRKGREGRSYEQYF,TGTGCCAGCAGAAAAGGCCGGGAGGGCCGTTCCTACGAGCAGTACTTC
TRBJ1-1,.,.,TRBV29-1,CSVYMVNTEAFF,TGCAGTGTTTACATGGTGAACACTGAAGCTTTCTTT
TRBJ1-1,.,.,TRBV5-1,CASSPGGPMNTEAFF,TGCGCCAGCAGCCCTGGGGGACCCATGAACACTGAAGCTTTCTTT
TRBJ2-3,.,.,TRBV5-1,CASTGLTGNTDTQYF,TGCGCCAGCACGGGGTTGACAGGCAACACAGATACGCAGTATTTT
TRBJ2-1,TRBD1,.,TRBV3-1,CASSQGTGWQFF,TGTGCCAGCAGCCAAGGGACAGGGTGGCAGTTCTTC
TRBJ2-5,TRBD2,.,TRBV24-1,CATSDFQTTGLVQEQYF,TGTGCCACCAGTGATTTCCAGACCACGGGACTAGTACAGGAGCAGTACTTC
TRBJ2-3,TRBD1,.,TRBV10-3,CAISEGQGMADTQYF,TGTGCCATCAGTGAGGGACAGGGTATGGCAGATACGCAGTATTTT
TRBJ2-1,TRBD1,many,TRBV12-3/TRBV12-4,CASSPGQGNEQFF,TGTGCCAGCAGTCCGGGACAGGGGAATGAGCAGTTCTTC
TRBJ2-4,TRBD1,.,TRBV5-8,CASSQGQLAKNIQYF,TGTGCCAGCAGCCAGGGACAGCTAGCCAAAAACATTCAGTACTTC
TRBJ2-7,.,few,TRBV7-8,CASNQYEHSYEQYF,TGTGCCAGCAATCAATACGAACACTCCTACGAGCAGTACTTC
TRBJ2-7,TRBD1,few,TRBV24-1,CATSGTFAGQGVGEQYF,TGTGCCACCAGTGGAACCTTCGCGGGACAGGGGGTAGGCGAGCAGTACTTC
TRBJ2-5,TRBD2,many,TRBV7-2,CASSSPRTSGSETQYF,TGTGCCAGCAGCTCCCCCCGGACTAGCGGGAGTGAGACCCAGTACTTC
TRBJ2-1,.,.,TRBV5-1,CASSPLQIPNEQFF,TGCGCCAGCAGCCCCCTGCAGATCCCTAATGAGCAGTTCTTC
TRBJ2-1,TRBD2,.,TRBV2,CASSPLSGGPYNEQFF,TGTGCCAGCAGCCCCTTAAGCGGGGGGCCCTACAATGAGCAGTTCTTC
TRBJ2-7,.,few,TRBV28,CASKRTVLSYEQYF,TGTGCCAGCAAACGGACGGTACTCTCCTATGAGCAGTACTTC
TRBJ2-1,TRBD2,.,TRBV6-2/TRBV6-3,CASSYPLAGVDEQFF,TGTGCCAGCAGTTACCCGCTAGCGGGAGTTGATGAGCAGTTCTTC
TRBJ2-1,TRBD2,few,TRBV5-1,CASSLLPSGNPSYNEQFF,TGCGCCAGCAGCTTGTTACCTAGCGGGAACCCCTCCTACAATGAGCAGTTCTTC
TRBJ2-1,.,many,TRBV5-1,CASSWRDSYNEQFF,TGCGCCAGCAGCTGGCGGGATAGCTACAATGAGCAGTTCTTC
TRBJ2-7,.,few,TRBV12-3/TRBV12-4,CASRPSVSSYEQYF,TGTGCCAGCAGGCCTAGCGTCTCCTCCTACGAGCAGTACTTC
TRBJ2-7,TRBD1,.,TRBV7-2,CASLRDRGYEQYF,TGTGCCTCCTTGAGAGACAGGGGGTACGAGCAGTACTTC
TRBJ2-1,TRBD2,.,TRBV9,CASSVASGSSQFF,TGTGCCAGCAGCGTAGCCAGCGGGAGCTCTCAGTTCTTC
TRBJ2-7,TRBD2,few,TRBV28,CASSQTVWGLAGRGRPEQYF,TGTGCCAGCAGCCAGACAGTCTGGGGACTAGCGGGACGAGGGAGACCCGAGCAGTACTTC
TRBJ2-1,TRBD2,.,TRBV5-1,CASSLVVLAGVGYNEQFF,TGCGCCAGCAGCTTGGTAGTACTAGCGGGAGTTGGTTACAATGAGCAGTTCTTC
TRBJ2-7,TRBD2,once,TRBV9,CASSVTSGGSEQYF,TGTGCCAGCAGCGTAACTAGCGGGGGTTCTGAGCAGTACTTC
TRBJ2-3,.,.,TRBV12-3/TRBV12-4,CASTLRGSNTDTQYF,TGTGCCAGCACCCTTAGGGGCTCAAACACAGATACGCAGTATTTT
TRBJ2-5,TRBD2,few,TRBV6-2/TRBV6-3,CASSYAGGETQYF,TGTGCCAGCAGTTACGCGGGAGGAGAGACCCAGTACTTC